The 21 T cell receptor beta chains in this list originate from one sample, sequenced in a study of control samples from healthy donors and cancer patients. Using immunoSEQ multiplex PCR, the repertoire was profiled, and TCRdb retains in-frame clones only, with some absent. The profile shows around 95,000 clones, roughly 84% of them singletons. Sequencing used blood. These TCRs come from a woman aged 50 to 65 in good health.

V is TRBV7-3 and J is TRBJ2-1; 9 bases agree with TRBD2. Germline V gene data show CDR1 as SGHTA and CDR2 as FQGTGA. The V segment lost 5 bases and the J segment 3 bases; nucleotides outside the gene matches: 5. The CDR3 covers 15 residues. The CDR3 loop is CASSAGTSSYNEQFF. CDR3 in DNA: TGTGCCAGCAGCGCCGGGACTAGCAGCTACAATGAGCAGTTCTTC.

A few counts support this clone. The chain combines TRBV19 with TRBJ2-2; D perhaps matches TRBD1 (6 bases). There are 14 residues in the CDR3. Germline CDR1 LNHDA, CDR2 SQIVND (reference sequence). Trimming took 5 bases from V and 3 from J, leaving 10 bases between them. CDR3 loop: CASSVTGYTGELFF. CDR3 nucleotide sequence: TGTGCCAGTAGTGTAACAGGGTACACCGGGGAGCTGTTTTTT.

The sample holds one count of this clone. The V gene is TRBV21-1, the J gene TRBJ2-1; TRBD2, the D gene given by the table, was not confirmed from the DNA. TRBV21-1 is recorded as a pseudogene. This CDR3 comprises 16 residues. The CDR3 loop is CASSKACGSSYNEQFF. For the CDR3, the DNA is TGTGCCAGCAGCAAAGCATGCGGCAGCTCCTACAATGAGCAGTTCTTC.

The chain employs TRBV14 and TRBJ2-1, with TRBD2 identical over 11 bases. Germline CDR1 reads SGHDN; CDR2 reads FVKESK. V dropped 0 bases and J dropped 8; count of bases not matched to a gene: 3. The CDR3 sequence is 15 residues long. CDR3 sequence: CASSQETSGEDEQFF. CDR3 nucleotides: TGTGCCAGCAGCCAAGAGACTAGCGGGGAGGATGAGCAGTTCTTC.

The chain is built from TRBV19 and TRBJ1-5; no clear D. Between the trimmed V and J ends, which lost 7 bases and 0 bases, there was a span of 16 bases. Germline loops: CDR1 LNHDA, CDR2 SQIVND (reference sequence). The CDR3 loop spans 16 amino acids. CDR3 nucleotide sequence: TGTGCCAGTAAATCCCCCCCCGGGGATAGCAATCAGCCCCAGCATTTT. Its protein is CASKSPPGDSNQPQHF. Supplemented by reference TRBV19 and TRBJ1-5, the full variable domain reads DGGITQSPKYLFRKEGQNVTLSCEQNLNHDAMYWYRQDPGQGLRLIYYSQIVNDFQKGDIAEGYSVSREKKESFPLTVTSAQKNPTAFYLCASKSPPGDSNQPQHFGDGTRLSIL.

This clone occurred a few times. The CDR3: CASSYLVPGQPQHF. As DNA, the CDR3 is TGTGCCAGCAGTTACCTTGTACCGGGGCAGCCCCAGCATTTT. The chain joins TRBV6-2 or TRBV6-3 to TRBJ1-5; D is undetermined. The CDR3 has 14 amino acids. CDR1 and CDR2 from the germline V gene are MNHEY and SVGEGT. V was trimmed by 2 bases and J by 7 bases, leaving 12 bases between them.

The chain uses TRBV6-6 and TRBJ1-1; 8 bases are a match to TRBD1. Losses at the gene ends were 5 bases for V and 4 bases for J; bases not matched to a gene: 15. This CDR3 region has 17 residues. Germline V gene lookup returns CDR1 MNHNY and CDR2 SVGAGI (reference sequence). This chain's CDR3 is CASSPYWDRIGSTEAFF. Written as DNA, the CDR3 is TGTGCCAGCAGTCCCTACTGGGACAGGATCGGTAGCACTGAAGCTTTCTTT.

The chain links TRBV6-1 to TRBJ2-4, with 7 positions matching TRBD2. V gave up 2 bases and J gave up 0 bases; unmatched junction bases: 16. Germline CDR1 is MNHNS and CDR2 is SASEGT. This CDR3 contains 20 residues. The CDR3 bases are TGTGCCAGCAGTGAACGGCTAGCGGTAGTTTCCAATTTAGCCAAAAACATTCAGTACTTC. Translating gives CASSERLAVVSNLAKNIQYF.

The V gene is TRBV6-1, the J gene TRBJ1-5; no firm D call. The germline V gene encodes CDR1 MNHNS and CDR2 SASEGT. This CDR3 comprises 13 residues. V lost 0 bases and J lost 6, with 6 bases in between. In DNA, the CDR3 is TGTGCCAGCAGTGAAGCGTGGGGTCAGCCCCAGCATTTT. Amino acid sequence: CASSEAWGQPQHF.

V gene TRBV7-8 combines with J gene TRBJ1-1; no clear D. The CDR3 spans 12 residues. V was cut by 3 bases and J by 8 bases, with 10 bases left in between. Germline CDR1 reads SGHVS; CDR2 reads FQNEAQ. CDR3 sequence (DNA): TGTGCCAGCAGCTTGACGGCGGAGGAAGCTTTCTTT. Protein sequence: CASSLTAEEAFF.

V gene TRBV15 combines with J gene TRBJ2-4, with D possibly TRBD2 on 5 matching bases. There are 12 residues in the CDR3. Trimming removed 6 bases at V and 9 bases at J, with 12 bases between. Germline CDR1 is LNHNV and CDR2 is YYDKDF (reference sequence). The DNA of the CDR3 is TGTGCCACCAGTCTGAGCGGTGGCATTCAGTACTTC. Residues: CATSLSGGIQYF.

This chain connects TRBV18 to TRBJ1-4, with 10 nucleotides matching TRBD1. Germline assignment: CDR1 KGHSH and CDR2 LQKENI. The CDR3 totals 15 residues. V trimming: 6 bases; J trimming: 9 bases; junction bases outside the gene matches: 10. The CDR3 loop reads CASSQAPGQGKKLFF. CDR3 nucleotides: TGTGCCAGCTCCCAGGCCCCGGGACAGGGGAAAAAACTGTTTTTT.

This sequence joins TRBV6-1 and TRBJ1-1; D uncertain. The V and J ends lost 2 bases and 4 bases respectively, with 5 bases between them. This CDR3 region has 12 residues. The V gene's germline CDR1 is MNHNS and CDR2 SASEGT. CDR3 sequence: CASSESVTEAFF. The CDR3 DNA reads as TGTGCCAGCAGTGAATCGGTCACTGAAGCTTTCTTT.

J is TRBJ1-1 and V is TRBV30, with D maybe TRBD1 (6 bases). The CDR3 loop spans 12 amino acids. Trimming left V 1 base short and J 11 bases short, with 14 bases between. Germline V gene data show CDR1 as GTSNPN and CDR2 as SVGIG (reference sequence). CDR3 nucleotide sequence: TGTGCCTGGAGTGGGGGACACCTGAACGCTTTCTTT. Amino acids: CAWSGGHLNAFF.

The chain joins TRBV5-1 to TRBJ2-6; 7 positions agree with TRBD2. The CDR3 is 14 amino acids. CDR1 is SGHRS and CDR2 is YFSETQ in the germline V gene. The CDR3 region is CASSGGSGANVLTF. The DNA for the CDR3 is TGCGCTTCTAGCGGTGGCTCTGGGGCCAACGTCCTGACTTTC. The full variable domain, with the rest looked up from reference TRBV5-1 and TRBJ2-6, is KAGVTQTPRYLIKTRGQQVTLSCSPISGHRSVSWYQQTPGQGLQFLFEYFSETQRNKGNFPGRFSGRQFSNSRSEMNVSTLELGDSALYLCASSGGSGANVLTFGAGSRLTVL.

This clone was seen once. The J gene is TRBJ2-3, the V gene TRBV7-3, with D hard to call. Trimming shortened V by 4 bases and J by 2 bases, and 10 bases separated the two germline ends. The CDR3 totals 14 residues. Germline values: CDR1 SGHTA, CDR2 FQGTGA. Written as DNA, the CDR3 is TGTGCCAGCAGCTCTAGGGTCCCCACAGATACGCAGTATTTT. Translating gives CASSSRVPTDTQYF.

The chain couples TRBV9 to TRBJ2-5, with 9 positions matching TRBD1. Losses at the gene ends were 4 bases for V and 6 bases for J; bases not matched to a gene: 10. CDR1 and CDR2 from the germline V gene are SGDLS and YYNGEE. The CDR3 has 15 residues. In nucleotides, the CDR3 is TGTGCCAGCAGCCTCACGGGACAGGGCACAAAGACCCAGTACTTC. This sequence encodes CASSLTGQGTKTQYF.

This clone was observed a single time. The genes are TRBV19 and TRBJ1-2; D is unclear. Per germline, CDR1 LNHDA and CDR2 SQIVND (reference sequence). V was pared by 8 bases and J by 8 bases, with 15 bases between. The CDR3 contains 12 residues. The CDR3 coding sequence is TGTGCCAGTCATTTTCACCTTGGCGGCTACACCTTC. Translated: CASHFHLGGYTF. The whole variable domain, remainder taken from reference TRBV19 and TRBJ1-2, is DGGITQSPKYLFRKEGQNVTLSCEQNLNHDAMYWYRQDPGQGLRLIYYSQIVNDFQKGDIAEGYSVSREKKESFPLTVTSAQKNPTAFYLCASHFHLGGYTFGSGTRLTVV.

The chain combines TRBV9 with TRBJ2-3; unclear D gene. The CDR3 is 14 amino acids. Trimming took off 0 bases at V and 5 bases at J, with 10 bases between the two ends. Germline values: CDR1 SGDLS, CDR2 YYNGEE. The DNA for the CDR3 is TGTGCCAGCAGCGTAGGGCCCGTTCGAGATACGCAGTATTTT. It specifies CASSVGPVRDTQYF.

The table lists this clone with a few counts. This chain connects TRBV7-2 to TRBJ1-2; no clear D. Trimming left V 5 bases short and J 8 bases short, with 18 bases between. This CDR3 contains 14 residues. Per the germline V gene, CDR1 is SGHTA and CDR2 is FQGNSA. The DNA for the CDR3 is TGTGCCAGCAGCACCCCGGCTGGGTTTTGGGGCTACACCTTC. Its translation: CASSTPAGFWGYTF. Together with reference TRBV7-2 and TRBJ1-2, the CDR3 gives the full variable domain: GAGVSQSPSNKVTEKGKDVELRCDPISGHTALYWYRQSLGQGLEFLIYFQGNSAPDKSGLPSDRFSAERTGGSVSTLTIQRTQQEDSAVYLCASSTPAGFWGYTFGSGTRLTVV.

This chain connects TRBV27 to TRBJ1-1, with 7 bases fitting TRBD1. V shed 0 bases, J shed 5 bases, and the junction held 9 bases outside the gene matches. From germline, CDR1 is MNHEY and CDR2 SMNVEV (reference sequence). The CDR3 totals 16 residues. CDR3 sequence (DNA): TGTGCCAGCAGTTTATCCCGACAGGGTTTGGGGACTGAAGCTTTCTTT. It encodes CASSLSRQGLGTEAFF.